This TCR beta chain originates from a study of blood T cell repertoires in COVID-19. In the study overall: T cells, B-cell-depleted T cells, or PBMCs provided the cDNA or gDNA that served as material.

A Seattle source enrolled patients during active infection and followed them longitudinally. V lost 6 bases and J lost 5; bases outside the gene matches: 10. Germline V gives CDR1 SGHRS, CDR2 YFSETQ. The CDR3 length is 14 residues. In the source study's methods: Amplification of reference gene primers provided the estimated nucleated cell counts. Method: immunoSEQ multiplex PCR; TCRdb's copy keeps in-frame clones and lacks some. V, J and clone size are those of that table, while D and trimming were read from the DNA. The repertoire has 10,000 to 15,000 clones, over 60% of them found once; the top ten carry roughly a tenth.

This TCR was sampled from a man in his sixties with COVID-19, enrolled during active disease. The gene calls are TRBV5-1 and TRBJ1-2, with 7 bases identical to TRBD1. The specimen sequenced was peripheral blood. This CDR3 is CASTEGANVYGYTF. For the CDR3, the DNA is TGCGCCAGCACGGAGGGGGCGAATGTGTATGGCTACACCTTC.